The 2 T cell receptor beta chains given below trace back to one sample, sequenced in a study of T-cell reconstitution after alpha-beta-depleted transplantation in children. Unique molecular identifiers were incorporated into the prepared TCRbeta library. MiXCR, run by TCRdb on the PCR reads, gives a single entry per CDR3 protein. The sample comprises about 580,000 distinct CDR3 sequences, roughly 24% of which are singletons, and less than 15% rests with the top ten. The sequenced sample was PBMCs, mostly from graft donor cells, obtained 360 days after TCRalphabeta/CD19-depleted stem cell transplant. The receptors originated from a boy under two years old who had a stem cell transplant for acute myeloid leukemia, so the T cells may come from the graft donor.

This clonotype was detected only a few times. The CDR3 protein is CASSFGQSPLHF. CDR3 nucleotides: TGTGCCAGCAGTTTTGGACAGTCACCCCTCCACTTT. This chain uses TRBV28 with TRBJ1-6; D perhaps matches TRBD1 (6 bases). Germline V gene lookup returns CDR1 MDHEN and CDR2 SYDVKM. This CDR3 is 12 amino acids long. Trimming cost V 3 bases and J 10 bases, with 7 bases left between them.

V and J are TRBV20-1 and TRBJ2-3; 10 nucleotides agree with TRBD2. Looked up from germline, CDR1 is DFQATT and CDR2 is SNEGSKA (reference sequence). Germline trimming cut 3 bases from V and 4 bases from J; bases unmatched to any gene: 10. The length of the CDR3 is 16 residues. For the CDR3, the DNA is TGCAGTGCTAGCCCCTTGGCTAGCGGGGGACCAGATACGCAGTATTTT. Translation: CSASPLASGGPDTQYF.